This T cell receptor (beta chain) was identified during a study of read filtering for tumor transcriptome and immune sequencing. About the research overall: IR-seq gave about 4.05 to 11 million TCR reads per sample; RNA-seq gave roughly 80 to 1273. Overall study results and limits: This fraction held mixed bone marrow immune cells after CD138-negative sorting.

This clonotype showed up just a few times. Its antigen is not known. At the time of active disease, bone marrow was collected from every patient. The library was built from roughly 400 ng RNA with molecular barcoded adaptors for alpha/delta and beta/gamma chains. TCRdb reprocessed the reads via MiXCR and lists one record per CDR3 protein. The table has approximately 150,000 distinct CDR3 sequences, under 15% seen once. This CDR3 is built from 16 residues. Germline CDR1 SEHNR, CDR2 FQNEAQ (reference sequence). V lost 5 bases, J lost 6 bases, and 21 bases lay in between. This sequence joins TRBV7-9 and TRBJ2-3, with D perhaps TRBD2 (6 bases). The source of this sequence is a donor at least 40 years old with multiple myeloma. Input material: a population of CD138-negative cells sorted from bone marrow. CDR3 in amino acids: CASSRASTGEGDTQYF. In DNA form, the CDR3 reads TGTGCCAGCAGCCGGGCATCAACGGGAGAGGGCGATACGCAGTATTTT.